This T cell receptor beta chain is drawn from a study of shared clonotypes between healthy human individuals. General observations from the study: The study found about 5% of naive CD4 clonotypes shared across a handful of donors. Compared with memory subsets, naive subsets generally had larger estimated richness.

The table lists this clone with a count of one. The antigen remains unidentified. The germline V gene has CDR1 SGHRS and CDR2 YFSETQ. With 0 bases removed from V and 4 bases from J, the gap between germline ends came to 11 bases. This CDR3 has 15 amino acids. Over several immunoSEQ plates, each subset's genomic DNA was distributed in even portions. The method was immunoSEQ multiplex PCR; TCRdb's version includes in-frame clones alone and lacks a portion of them. The sample has nearly 1,000,000 clones, less than 85% seen once. The sequenced sample was memory CD4+ T cells sorted from blood. Subset meaning: CD45RA-negative fraction. This TCR was recovered from a man younger than 35 in good health. This chain links TRBV5-1 with TRBJ2-1, with D possibly matching TRBD2 (6 bases). This CDR3 reads CASSLGGDSYNEQFF. CDR3 in DNA: TGCGCCAGCAGCTTGGGCGGGGACTCGTACAATGAGCAGTTCTTC.